This T cell receptor (beta chain) derives from a study of blood T cell repertoires in COVID-19. Trimming at V came to 0 bases and at J to 3 bases, leaving 3 bases not matched to a gene. The germline CDR1 and CDR2 sequences are SGHDT and YYEEEE. The CDR3 loop spans 15 amino acids. Repertoires were generated with immunoSEQ multiplex PCR, while TCRdb's copy carries only in-frame clones and drops some. Of about 180,000 clones listed, roughly 83% are singletons. The V gene is TRBV5-6, the J gene TRBJ2-1; 7 bases line up with TRBD2. The sequenced sample was peripheral blood. This receptor was identified in a woman between 35 and 50 years old with COVID-19, enrolled during active disease. The CDR3 protein is CASSLGLADYNEQFF. The CDR3 nucleotides are TGTGCCAGCAGCTTGGGGCTAGCGGACTACAATGAGCAGTTCTTC.